This TCR beta chain was observed in a study of shared clonotypes between healthy human individuals. The repertoire was sequenced with immunoSEQ multiplex PCR; TCRdb's copy has only in-frame clones and lacks some. The data contain nearly 1,000,000 clones, 60% to 85% of them singletons. The CDR3 contains 15 residues. V dropped 7 bases and J dropped 4; count of bases not matched to a gene: 7. Germline loops: CDR1 MNHNY, CDR2 SVGAGI (reference sequence). This clonotype was obtained from a man aged 18 to 35 in good health. V usage is TRBV6-6 and J usage is TRBJ1-6; 7 nucleotides agree with TRBD1. Specimen: memory CD4+ T cells sorted from blood. Subset specified: CD45RA-negative fraction. The CDR3 here is CASNSPGQYNSPLHF. CDR3 DNA: TGTGCCAGCAATTCACCGGGACAGTATAATTCACCCCTCCACTTT.